This TCR beta chain was found in a study of blood T cell repertoires in COVID-19. Germline loops: CDR1 MGHRA, CDR2 YSYEKL. With 0 bases removed from V and 0 bases from J, the gap between germline ends came to 23 bases. The CDR3 extends over 21 amino acids. Method: immunoSEQ multiplex PCR; TCRdb's copy keeps in-frame clones and lacks some. In the table there are about 68,000 clones, 85% to 90% of which are singletons. The sequencing sample was made of peripheral blood. This TCR came from a middle-aged man with acute or convalescent COVID-19. This chain uses TRBV4-1 with TRBJ2-2, with D possibly being TRBD2 (5 bases). The CDR3 DNA sequence: TGCGCCAGCAGCCAAGATGCCGGTACTAGAGCCATACCCTCGAACACCGGGGAGCTGTTTTTT. It codes for CASSQDAGTRAIPSNTGELFF.